Shown below are 15 T cell receptor beta chains from a single sample sequenced in a study of T-cell reconstitution after alpha-beta-depleted transplantation in children. Unique molecular identifiers tagged the TCRbeta library. MiXCR was run by TCRdb on the PCR reads, yielding one entry per CDR3 protein. The table includes almost 400,000 distinct CDR3 sequences, roughly 20% detected once. The sequencing here drew on PBMCs from the stem cell graft donor, taken from the stem cell graft. The receptors shown here come from a human donor who donated a stem cell graft to a child with acute myeloid leukemia.

This chain joins TRBV10-3 and TRBJ2-6, with D uncertain. The V gene lost 5 bases and the J gene lost 0 bases, with 8 bases spanning the gap. Germline CDR1 ENHRY, CDR2 SYGVKD. The length of the CDR3 is 15 residues. DNA for the CDR3: TGTGCCATCAGTTGGACGAGCTCTGGGGCCAACGTCCTGACTTTC. This gives the protein CAISWTSSGANVLTF.

The rearrangement joins TRBV20-1 to TRBJ1-1; D perhaps matches TRBD1 (6 bases). V shed 1 base and J shed 1 base, with 13 bases lying between them. Looked up from germline, CDR1 is DFQATT and CDR2 is SNEGSKA (reference sequence). CDR3 length equals 15 residues. The CDR3, as DNA: TGCAGTGCTAGAGTTGGAGGAGGGGGGAACACTGAAGCTTTCTTT. The encoded protein is CSARVGGGGNTEAFF.

The V and J genes are TRBV12-3 or TRBV12-4 and TRBJ2-2, with unresolved D. CDR3 size: 13 residues. With 8 bases removed from V and 4 bases from J, the gap between germline ends came to 11 bases. The CDR3 loop is CASWPRLTGELFF. The CDR3 DNA is TGTGCCAGCTGGCCGCGCCTCACCGGGGAGCTGTTTTTT.

This sequence joins TRBV28 and TRBJ2-7; a possible D gene is TRBD2 (5 bases). Trimming removed 9 bases from V and 0 bases from J, with 15 bases in between. The CDR3 spans 14 residues. Germline V lookup: CDR1 MDHEN, CDR2 SYDVKM. The CDR3 is CASKGLQFSYEQYF. CDR3 in DNA: TGTGCCAGTAAAGGACTCCAATTCTCCTACGAGCAGTACTTC.

The rearrangement joins TRBV5-1 to TRBJ1-1; 10 bases agree with TRBD1. CDR1 and CDR2 (germline): SGHRS, YFSETQ. This CDR3 is 15 amino acids long. V dropped 4 bases and J dropped 3; count of bases not matched to a gene: 6. Here the CDR3 reads CASSGGTGVDTEAFF. DNA of the CDR3: TGCGCCAGCAGCGGGGGGACAGGGGTGGACACTGAAGCTTTCTTT. Filled out from reference TRBV5-1 and TRBJ1-1, the complete variable domain reads KAGVTQTPRYLIKTRGQQVTLSCSPISGHRSVSWYQQTPGQGLQFLFEYFSETQRNKGNFPGRFSGRQFSNSRSEMNVSTLELGDSALYLCASSGGTGVDTEAFFGQGTRLTVV.

The chain has TRBV5-1 and TRBJ2-7, with D perhaps matching TRBD2 (5 bases). The CDR3 contains 12 residues. V dropped 0 bases and J dropped 6 bases, with 7 bases sitting between them. Looked up from germline, CDR1 is SGHRS and CDR2 is YFSETQ. The CDR3 loop reads CASSLVAGEQYF. DNA for the CDR3: TGCGCCAGCAGCTTGGTGGCGGGCGAGCAGTACTTC.

The CDR3 reads CSFGPNEQFF. CDR3 nucleotide sequence: TGCAGCTTCGGTCCCAATGAGCAGTTCTTC. The J gene is TRBJ2-1, the V gene TRBV29-1; D unclear. Germline-derived CDR1 and CDR2 are SQVTM and ANQGSEA. V was cut by 8 bases and J by 6 bases, with 8 bases left in between. This CDR3 region has 10 residues.

This clonotype showed up just a few times. The chain is built from TRBV28 and TRBJ2-1, with 10 bases aligning to TRBD1. Trimming cost V 6 bases and J 2 bases; bases outside gene matches: 7. CDR3 length: 16 residues. Germline V CDR1 and CDR2: MDHEN, SYDVKM. The CDR3 here is CASRTDRGLTYNEQFF. Here the CDR3 DNA reads TGTGCCAGCAGAACCGACAGGGGGCTTACCTACAATGAGCAGTTCTTC.

The sample holds a few counts of this clonotype. J is TRBJ1-4 and V is TRBV29-1; 8 bases are a match to TRBD1. The V and J ends lost 6 bases and 4 bases, in that order; junction bases with no gene match: 10. CDR3 length: 15 residues. Germline CDR1 SQVTM, CDR2 ANQGSEA. This CDR3 is CSVGGWDRINEKLFF. The CDR3 region has the DNA TGCAGCGTAGGAGGGTGGGACAGGATTAATGAAAAACTGTTTTTT.

The CDR3: CASSLAGISTDTQYF. CDR3 nucleotide sequence: TGCGCCAGCAGCTTGGCGGGGATTAGCACAGATACGCAGTATTTT. This chain connects TRBV5-1 to TRBJ2-3; tentative D call: TRBD2 (5 bases). Trimming pared 0 bases from V and 0 bases from J, leaving 8 bases between. The CDR3 sequence is 15 residues long. Germline V gene sequence: CDR1 SGHRS, CDR2 YFSETQ.

In this sample, this clonotype turned up many times. This chain uses TRBV29-1 with TRBJ1-2, with D unresolved. The V gene's germline CDR1 is SQVTM and CDR2 ANQGSEA. V gave up 3 bases and J gave up 6 bases, with 14 bases separating them. The CDR3 covers 13 residues. The CDR3 nucleotides read TGCAGCGTTGAGGGAGGGATACTCAATGGCTACACCTTC. Its translation: CSVEGGILNGYTF.

This clonotype was seen a handful of times. V is TRBV7-9 and J is TRBJ2-1; D possibly corresponds to TRBD2 (6 bases). Germline V gene sequence: CDR1 SEHNR, CDR2 FQNEAQ (reference sequence). Trimming shortened V by 5 bases and J by 3 bases, and 17 bases separated the two germline ends. The CDR3 runs to 16 residues. CDR3 protein: CASSPRTGTDYNEQFF. The CDR3 DNA reads as TGTGCCAGCAGCCCCCGAACGGGGACTGACTACAATGAGCAGTTCTTC.

The CDR3 nucleotides are TGCAGTGCTGCCTCAGCTTACCGTGGAAACACCATATATTTT. Protein product: CSAASAYRGNTIYF. The chain employs TRBV20-1 and TRBJ1-3, with D unclear. Trimming stripped 5 bases from V and 3 bases from J, with 14 bases between. The germline V gene has CDR1 DFQATT and CDR2 SNEGSKA (reference sequence). The CDR3 consists of 14 residues.

This clonotype was found many times. The chain links TRBV20-1 to TRBJ1-6, with 7 positions matching TRBD1. Germline CDR1 and CDR2: DFQATT and SNEGSKA (reference sequence). After removal of 4 bases from V and 8 bases from J, the junction contained 8 bases not matched to a gene. This CDR3 region has 14 residues. The CDR3 DNA is TGCAGTGCTAAACTCGACAGGGATGATTCACCCCTCCACTTT. Translated: CSAKLDRDDSPLHF.

This clonotype was observed a single time. V gene TRBV5-1 combines with J gene TRBJ2-3; D unresolved. The ends were cut back, 0 bases at V and 13 bases at J, with 21 bases in the middle. Germline V gene sequence: CDR1 SGHRS, CDR2 YFSETQ. This CDR3 region has 15 residues. In nucleotides, the CDR3 is TGCGCCAGCAGCTTGGATGGCGACGGGCCGCCCACGGAGTATTTT. This encodes CASSLDGDGPPTEYF.